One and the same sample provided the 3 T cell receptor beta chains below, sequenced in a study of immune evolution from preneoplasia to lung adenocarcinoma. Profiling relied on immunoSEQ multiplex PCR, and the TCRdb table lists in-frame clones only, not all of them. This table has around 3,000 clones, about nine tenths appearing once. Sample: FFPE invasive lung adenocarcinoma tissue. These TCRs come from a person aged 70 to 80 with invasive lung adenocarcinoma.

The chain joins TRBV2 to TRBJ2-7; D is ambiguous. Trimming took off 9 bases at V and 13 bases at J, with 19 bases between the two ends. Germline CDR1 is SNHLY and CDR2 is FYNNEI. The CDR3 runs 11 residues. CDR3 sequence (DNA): TGTGCCAGTACTTCCGGGCCGCCGAACTACTTC. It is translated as CASTSGPPNYF.

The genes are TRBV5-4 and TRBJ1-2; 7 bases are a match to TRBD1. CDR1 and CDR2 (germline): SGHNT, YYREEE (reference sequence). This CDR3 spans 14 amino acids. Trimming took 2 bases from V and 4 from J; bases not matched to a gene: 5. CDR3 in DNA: TGTGCCAGCAGCTTCCGGGACAGCGGCTATGGCTACACCTTC. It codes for CASSFRDSGYGYTF.

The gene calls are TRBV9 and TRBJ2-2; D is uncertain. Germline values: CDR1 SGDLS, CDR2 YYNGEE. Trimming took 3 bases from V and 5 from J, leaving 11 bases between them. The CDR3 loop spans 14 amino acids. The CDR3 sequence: CASSAHSGTGELFF. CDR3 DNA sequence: TGTGCCAGCAGCGCGCATTCCGGGACCGGGGAGCTGTTTTTT. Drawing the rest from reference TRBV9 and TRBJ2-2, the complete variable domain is DSGVTQTPKHLITATGQRVTLRCSPRSGDLSVYWYQQSLDQGLQFLIQYYNGEERAKGNILERFSAQQFPDLHSELNLSSLELGDSALYFCASSAHSGTGELFFGEGSRLTVL.